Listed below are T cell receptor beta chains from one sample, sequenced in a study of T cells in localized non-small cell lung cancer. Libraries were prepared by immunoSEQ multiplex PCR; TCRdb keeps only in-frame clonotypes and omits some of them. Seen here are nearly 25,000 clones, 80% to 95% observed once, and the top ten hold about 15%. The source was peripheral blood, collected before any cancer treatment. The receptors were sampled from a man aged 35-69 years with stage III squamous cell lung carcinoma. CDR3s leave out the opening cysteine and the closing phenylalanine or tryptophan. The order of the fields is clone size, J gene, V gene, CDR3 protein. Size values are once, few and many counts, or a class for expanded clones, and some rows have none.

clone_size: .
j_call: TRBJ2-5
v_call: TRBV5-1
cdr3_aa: ASSLGDSGETQY

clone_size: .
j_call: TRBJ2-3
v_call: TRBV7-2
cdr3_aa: ASSLEGRTDTQY

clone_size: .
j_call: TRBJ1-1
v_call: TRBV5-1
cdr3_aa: ASLPGTVNTEAF

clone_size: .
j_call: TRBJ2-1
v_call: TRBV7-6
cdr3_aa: ASMPGGQAYNEQF

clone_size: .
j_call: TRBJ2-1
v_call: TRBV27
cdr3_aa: ASRLGLSGNNEQF

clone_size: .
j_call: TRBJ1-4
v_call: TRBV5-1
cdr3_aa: ASSEGTGGREKLF

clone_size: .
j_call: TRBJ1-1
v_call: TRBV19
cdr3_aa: ASSQGAGNTEAF

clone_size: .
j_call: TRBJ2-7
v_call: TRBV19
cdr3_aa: ASSSLDRAYEQY

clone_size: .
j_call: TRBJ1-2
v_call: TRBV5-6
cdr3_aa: ASSFLSQGPAFGDT

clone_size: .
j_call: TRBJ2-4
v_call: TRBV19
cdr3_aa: ASSGRDATFDIQY

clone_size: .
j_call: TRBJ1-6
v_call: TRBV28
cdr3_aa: ASRDGGLALH

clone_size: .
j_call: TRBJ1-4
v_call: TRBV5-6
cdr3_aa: ASSVVTNEKLF

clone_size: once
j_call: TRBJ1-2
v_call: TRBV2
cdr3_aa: ASRRSGDYGYT

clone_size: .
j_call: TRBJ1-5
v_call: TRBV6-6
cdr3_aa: ASRSTDQPQH

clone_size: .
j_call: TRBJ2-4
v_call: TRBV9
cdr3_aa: ASSVAPGERYIQY

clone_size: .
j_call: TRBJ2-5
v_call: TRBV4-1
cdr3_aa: ASSRDSASGGETQY

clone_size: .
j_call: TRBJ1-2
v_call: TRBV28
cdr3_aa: ASSFNDYGYT

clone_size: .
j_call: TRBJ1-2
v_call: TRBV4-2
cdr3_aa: ASSQPGQNYGYT

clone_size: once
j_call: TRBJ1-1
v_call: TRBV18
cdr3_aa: ASSSTRVSGTEAF

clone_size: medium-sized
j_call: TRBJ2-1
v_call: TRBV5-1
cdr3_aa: ASSLGVSGNEQF

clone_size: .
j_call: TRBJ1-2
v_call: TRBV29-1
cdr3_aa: SVELGAGYGYT

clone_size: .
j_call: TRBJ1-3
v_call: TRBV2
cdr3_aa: ASSTGTGRSGNTIY

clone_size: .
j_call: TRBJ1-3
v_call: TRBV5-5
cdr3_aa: ASSQVGFNSGNTIY

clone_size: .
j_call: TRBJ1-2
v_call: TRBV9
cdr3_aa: ASSVYGGRDGYT

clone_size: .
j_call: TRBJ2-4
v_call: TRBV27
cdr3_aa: ASSLLAGPLAKNIQY

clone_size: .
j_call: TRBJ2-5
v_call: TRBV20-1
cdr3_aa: SAGLGETQY

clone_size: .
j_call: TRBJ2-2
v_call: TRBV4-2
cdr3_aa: ASSLEGATGELF

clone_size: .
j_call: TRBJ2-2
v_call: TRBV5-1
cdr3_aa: ASSAGHTNTGELF

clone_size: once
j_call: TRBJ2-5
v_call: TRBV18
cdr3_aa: ASSARGAETQY

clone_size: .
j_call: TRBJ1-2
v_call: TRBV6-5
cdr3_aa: ASRPGTVGGYT

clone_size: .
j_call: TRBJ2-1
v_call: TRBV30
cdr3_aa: AWSIGGSVNEQF

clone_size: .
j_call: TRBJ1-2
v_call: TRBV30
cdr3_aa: AWGFSYGYT

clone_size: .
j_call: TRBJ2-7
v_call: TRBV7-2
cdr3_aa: ASSLVGLAGAPYEQY

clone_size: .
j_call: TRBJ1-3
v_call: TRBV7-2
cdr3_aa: ASSYPGQRTIY

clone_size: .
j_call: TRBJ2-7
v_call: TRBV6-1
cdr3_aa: AAQGFFYEQY

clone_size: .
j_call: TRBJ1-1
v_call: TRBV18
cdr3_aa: ASSLYRGLRTEAF

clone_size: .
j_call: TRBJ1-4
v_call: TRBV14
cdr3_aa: ASRRGVEKLF

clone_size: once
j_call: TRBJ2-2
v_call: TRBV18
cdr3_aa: ASSPTGDSGELF

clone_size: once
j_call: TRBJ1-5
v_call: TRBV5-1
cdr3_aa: ASSLEGYSNQPQH

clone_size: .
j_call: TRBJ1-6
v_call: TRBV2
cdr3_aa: ASRDQNSPLH

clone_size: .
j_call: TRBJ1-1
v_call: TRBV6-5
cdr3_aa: ASSYSGTLYTEAF

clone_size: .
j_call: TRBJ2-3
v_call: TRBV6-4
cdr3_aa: ASSDDGTSTDTQY

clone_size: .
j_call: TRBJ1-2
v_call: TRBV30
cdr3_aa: AWGGSYGYT

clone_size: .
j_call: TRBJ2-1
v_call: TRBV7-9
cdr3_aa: ASSSSGAAYNEQF

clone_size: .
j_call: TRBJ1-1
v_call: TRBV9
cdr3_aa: ASSVGRNTEAF

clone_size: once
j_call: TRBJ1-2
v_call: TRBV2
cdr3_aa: ASRGNWKGYT

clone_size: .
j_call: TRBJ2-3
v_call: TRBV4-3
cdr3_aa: ASSQEGRRDTDTQY

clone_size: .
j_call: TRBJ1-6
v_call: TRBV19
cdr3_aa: ASSMGNSGNSPLH

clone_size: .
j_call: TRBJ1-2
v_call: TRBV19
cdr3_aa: ASSPRGDYGYT

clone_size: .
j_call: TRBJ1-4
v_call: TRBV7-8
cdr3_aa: ASSLKYRPTNEKLF

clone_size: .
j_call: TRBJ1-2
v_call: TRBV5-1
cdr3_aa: ASTPTDFNYGYT

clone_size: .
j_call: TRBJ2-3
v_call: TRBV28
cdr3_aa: ASSLYGEGTQY

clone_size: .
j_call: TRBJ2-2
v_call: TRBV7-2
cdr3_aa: ASSTQAVTGELF

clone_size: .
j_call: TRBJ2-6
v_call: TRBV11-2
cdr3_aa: ASSLDPGLSGANVLT

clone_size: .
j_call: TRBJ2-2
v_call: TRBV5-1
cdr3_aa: ASQTGDNTGELF